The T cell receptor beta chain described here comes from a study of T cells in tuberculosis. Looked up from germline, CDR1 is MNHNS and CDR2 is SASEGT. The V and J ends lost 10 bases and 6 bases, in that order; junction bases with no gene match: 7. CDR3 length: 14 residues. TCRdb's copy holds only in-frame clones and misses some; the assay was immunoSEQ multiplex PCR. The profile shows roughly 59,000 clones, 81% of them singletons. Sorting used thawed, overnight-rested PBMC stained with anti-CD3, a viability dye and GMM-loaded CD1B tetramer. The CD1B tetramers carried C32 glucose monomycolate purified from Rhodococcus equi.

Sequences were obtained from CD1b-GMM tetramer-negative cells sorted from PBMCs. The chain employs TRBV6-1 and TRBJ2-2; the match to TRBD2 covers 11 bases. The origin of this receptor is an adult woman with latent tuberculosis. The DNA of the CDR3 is TGTGCCATCCATAGCGGGGGGGCGCCCGGGGAGCTGTTTTTT. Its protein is CAIHSGGAPGELFF.